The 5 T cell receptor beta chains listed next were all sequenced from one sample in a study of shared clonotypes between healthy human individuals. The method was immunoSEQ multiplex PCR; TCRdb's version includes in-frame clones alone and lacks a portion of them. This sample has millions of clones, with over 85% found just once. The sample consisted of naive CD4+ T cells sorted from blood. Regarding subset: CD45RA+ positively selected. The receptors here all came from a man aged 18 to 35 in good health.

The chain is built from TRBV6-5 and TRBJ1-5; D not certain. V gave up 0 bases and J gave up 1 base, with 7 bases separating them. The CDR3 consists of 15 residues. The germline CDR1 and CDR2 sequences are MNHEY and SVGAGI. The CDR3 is CASSYSRGSNQPQHF. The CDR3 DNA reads TGTGCCAGCAGTTACTCACGCGGAAGCAATCAGCCCCAGCATTTT.

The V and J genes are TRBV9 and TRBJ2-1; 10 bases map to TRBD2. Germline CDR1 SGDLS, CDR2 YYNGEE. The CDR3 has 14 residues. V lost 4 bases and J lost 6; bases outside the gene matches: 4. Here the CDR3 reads CASSSAGGLNEQFF. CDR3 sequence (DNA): TGTGCCAGCAGCTCAGCGGGAGGGCTCAATGAGCAGTTCTTC.

CDR3 loop: CASSREGLAGANTGELFF. The CDR3 region has the DNA TGTGCCAGCAGCCGCGAGGGGCTAGCGGGAGCGAACACCGGGGAGCTGTTTTTT. The chain combines TRBV7-8 with TRBJ2-2; 10 nucleotides match TRBD2. V shed 5 bases and J 0 bases; nucleotides not matched to a gene: 9. The length of the CDR3 is 18 residues. Germline V lookup: CDR1 SGHVS, CDR2 FQNEAQ.

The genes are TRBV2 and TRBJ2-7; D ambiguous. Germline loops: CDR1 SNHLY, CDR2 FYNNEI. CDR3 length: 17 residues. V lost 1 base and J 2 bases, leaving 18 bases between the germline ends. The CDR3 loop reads CASSEGKPGLGTYEQYF. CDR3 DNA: TGTGCCAGCAGTGAAGGTAAACCGGGCCTCGGCACCTACGAGCAGTACTTC.

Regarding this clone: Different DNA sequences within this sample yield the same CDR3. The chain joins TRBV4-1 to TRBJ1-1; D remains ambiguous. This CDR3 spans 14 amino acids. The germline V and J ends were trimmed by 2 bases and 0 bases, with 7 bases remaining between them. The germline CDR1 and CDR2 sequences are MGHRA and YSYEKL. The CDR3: CASSQHSLNTEAFF. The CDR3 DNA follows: TGCGCCAGCAGCCAACACAGCCTGAACACTGAAGCTTTCTTT.